The T cell receptor beta chain under discussion was sequenced for a study of T cells in Graves' hyperthyroidism and ophthalmopathy. Study as a whole: Peripheral blood sampling occurred at initial diagnosis, before any treatment.

RNA transcripts were the template for amplifying TCR beta CDR3 regions. With the HTBI primer set, the TCR CDR3 went through a first round of RT-PCR. Each CDR3 protein is one row after TCRdb ran MiXCR on the multiplex PCR reads. This sample has a few hundred thousand distinct CDR3 sequences, with 17% found just once. Germline V lookup: CDR1 DFQATT, CDR2 SNEGSKA (reference sequence). The CDR3 consists of 11 residues. Trimming left V 6 bases short and J 13 bases short, with 15 bases between. As regards this clonotype: This may come from a read error, since a much larger clone is one base off.

Not enrolled were patients with uncontrolled infection, other autoimmune disease, pregnancy or lactation. This sequence was found in a woman aged 55-70 years with Graves' ophthalmopathy. Sequencing used blood. This sequence joins TRBV20-1 and TRBJ2-2; no reliable D call. CDR3 in amino acids: CSATGRVGLFF. The DNA of the CDR3 is TGCAGTGCCACCGGCCGGGTAGGGCTGTTTTTT.